This TCR beta chain was identified in a study of blood T cell repertoires in COVID-19. Across the whole study: COVID-19 samples from acute and convalescent phases originated in the United States, Italy and Spain. T cells, B-cell-depleted T cells, or PBMCs supplied cDNA or gDNA.

This clone was recorded a few times. In the study's own analysis: Cell counts per sample came from amplifying reference gene primers. The table came from immunoSEQ multiplex PCR; TCRdb's copy has only in-frame clones and leaves some out. From that table come the V and J calls and clone size; the DNA was used to work out D and trimming. The repertoire holds about 170,000 clones, with approximately 88% as singletons. Looked up from germline, CDR1 is KGHDR and CDR2 is SFDVKD. J was trimmed by 6 bases and V by 8 bases; bases with no gene match: 6. The CDR3 length is 13 residues. The chain couples TRBV24-1 to TRBJ1-5; 7 bases are a match to TRBD1. The material sequenced was peripheral blood. The receptor comes from a woman between 55 and 75 years old with acute or convalescent COVID-19. CDR3 loop: CATMDRTGQPQHF. CDR3 nucleotides: TGTGCCACCATGGACAGGACGGGTCAGCCCCAGCATTTT.